This is a list of T cell receptor beta chains from one sample in a study of blood T cells in healthy people across ages. MiXCR, run by TCRdb on the 5' RACE reads, gives a single entry per CDR3 protein. The data contain 600,000 to 800,000 distinct CDR3 sequences, over 40% of them singletons. The specimen sequenced was blood. The receptors shown here come from a woman older than 75 in good health. CDR3s leave out the opening cysteine and the closing phenylalanine or tryptophan. The D gene is left open where the match is weak. Not all rows give a size; the values are once, few, many and, for expanded clones, a class.

v_call: TRBV5-1; d_call: -; clone_size: many; cdr3_aa: ASSPIGGTDTQY
v_call: TRBV4-1; d_call: -; clone_size: many; cdr3_aa: ASSQVAVGEQY
v_call: TRBV4-3; d_call: TRBD1; clone_size: -; cdr3_aa: ASSQEEDRDYGYT
v_call: TRBV3-1; d_call: -; clone_size: many; cdr3_aa: ASAGALQETQY
v_call: TRBV7-9; d_call: -; clone_size: -; cdr3_aa: TSSLIAGVTEAF
v_call: TRBV3-1; d_call: TRBD2; clone_size: -; cdr3_aa: ASSPLAGKTGGQF
v_call: TRBV20-1; d_call: TRBD1; clone_size: once; cdr3_aa: SARPGTGGMDTQY
v_call: TRBV5-5; d_call: TRBD2; clone_size: -; cdr3_aa: ASSLASGRRGF
v_call: TRBV6-6; d_call: -; clone_size: -; cdr3_aa: ASSYGQGSRNTIY
v_call: TRBV10-3; d_call: TRBD1; clone_size: -; cdr3_aa: AINPGTDSYEQY
v_call: TRBV27; d_call: -; clone_size: -; cdr3_aa: ASSFLADTGELF
v_call: TRBV28; d_call: TRBD1; clone_size: -; cdr3_aa: ASSPQRDSQKTRY
v_call: TRBV7-2; d_call: TRBD1; clone_size: many; cdr3_aa: ASSRRRDRVHQPQH
v_call: TRBV7-2; d_call: -; clone_size: many; cdr3_aa: ASSLSFQGGGTDTQY
v_call: TRBV7-9; d_call: -; clone_size: many; cdr3_aa: ASTLAVVLNYGYT
v_call: TRBV20-1; d_call: -; clone_size: -; cdr3_aa: SASHVAYEQY
v_call: TRBV20-1; d_call: -; clone_size: -; cdr3_aa: SAWALGHQVNNEQY
v_call: TRBV6-1; d_call: -; clone_size: -; cdr3_aa: ASLKQGETQY
v_call: TRBV5-5; d_call: -; clone_size: many; cdr3_aa: ASILGVDTDTQY
v_call: TRBV6-6; d_call: TRBD2; clone_size: -; cdr3_aa: VSSRDSGRNEQY
v_call: TRBV12-3/TRBV12-4; d_call: -; clone_size: few; cdr3_aa: ASSLGLDSPLH
v_call: TRBV29-1; d_call: -; clone_size: once; cdr3_aa: SSQSRGSSYNEQF
v_call: TRBV12-3/TRBV12-4; d_call: -; clone_size: many; cdr3_aa: ASSFQGIRSSTQY
v_call: TRBV28; d_call: -; clone_size: many; cdr3_aa: ASKNSGANVLT
v_call: TRBV20-1; d_call: -; clone_size: many; cdr3_aa: SAHPPQGDYGYT
v_call: TRBV3-1; d_call: TRBD1; clone_size: many; cdr3_aa: ASSQTNRGPTEAF
v_call: TRBV12-5; d_call: -; clone_size: -; cdr3_aa: ASGPSEALELF
v_call: TRBV6-4; d_call: -; clone_size: -; cdr3_aa: ASSDQVSDEQF
v_call: TRBV5-1; d_call: -; clone_size: -; cdr3_aa: ASSLGPTADIQY
v_call: TRBV7-9; d_call: TRBD1; clone_size: few; cdr3_aa: ASSLTTGGGYTEAF
v_call: TRBV6-5; d_call: TRBD2; clone_size: -; cdr3_aa: ASSYVAGEYDEQF
v_call: TRBV5-4; d_call: TRBD1; clone_size: few; cdr3_aa: ASIRSVGRGTEAF
v_call: TRBV25-1; d_call: -; clone_size: -; cdr3_aa: ASSSGSGTYNEQF
v_call: TRBV25-1; d_call: -; clone_size: once; cdr3_aa: ASSARPKGLLPDSGANVLT
v_call: TRBV20-1; d_call: TRBD2; clone_size: -; cdr3_aa: SATGSGGVTDTQY
v_call: TRBV12-3/TRBV12-4; d_call: -; clone_size: few; cdr3_aa: ASSPRGDYEQY
v_call: TRBV28; d_call: -; clone_size: many; cdr3_aa: ASTPSGANSYNEQF
v_call: TRBV29-1; d_call: -; clone_size: -; cdr3_aa: SVAEPGISYEQY
v_call: TRBV5-1; d_call: -; clone_size: -; cdr3_aa: ASSLGKGETQY
v_call: TRBV5-5; d_call: TRBD1; clone_size: few; cdr3_aa: ASRRGTGGTEAF
v_call: TRBV12-3/TRBV12-4; d_call: -; clone_size: -; cdr3_aa: ASSPGGGGNQPQH
v_call: TRBV2; d_call: TRBD1; clone_size: few; cdr3_aa: ASRPTGGKNTEAF
v_call: TRBV20-1; d_call: -; clone_size: many; cdr3_aa: SARRLEAAGKANYGYT
v_call: TRBV27; d_call: -; clone_size: -; cdr3_aa: ASSPDGGSYNEQF
v_call: TRBV4-2; d_call: -; clone_size: many; cdr3_aa: ASSQEPFPSSYNEQF
v_call: TRBV3-1; d_call: -; clone_size: few; cdr3_aa: ASSPYYRSSSDSPLH
v_call: TRBV14; d_call: TRBD2; clone_size: many; cdr3_aa: ASSRRGGLAVRTDTQY
v_call: TRBV12-3/TRBV12-4; d_call: TRBD1; clone_size: many; cdr3_aa: ASSLLGQVENIQY
v_call: TRBV5-1; d_call: -; clone_size: -; cdr3_aa: ASSFGGGKLF
v_call: TRBV12-3/TRBV12-4; d_call: -; clone_size: many; cdr3_aa: ASSLGRRTWETQY
v_call: TRBV3-1; d_call: -; clone_size: -; cdr3_aa: ASSPLAGGVGELF
v_call: TRBV3-1; d_call: -; clone_size: -; cdr3_aa: ASSLLEQETQY
v_call: TRBV5-6; d_call: -; clone_size: -; cdr3_aa: ASSSFRVQTQY
v_call: TRBV6-2/TRBV6-3; d_call: TRBD2; clone_size: many; cdr3_aa: ASSQGFGGLATYEQY
v_call: TRBV4-3; d_call: TRBD1; clone_size: -; cdr3_aa: ASSTRTGGGETQY
v_call: TRBV27; d_call: -; clone_size: -; cdr3_aa: ASSFPQGEQY
v_call: TRBV29-1; d_call: -; clone_size: -; cdr3_aa: SVEGQAIAGYT